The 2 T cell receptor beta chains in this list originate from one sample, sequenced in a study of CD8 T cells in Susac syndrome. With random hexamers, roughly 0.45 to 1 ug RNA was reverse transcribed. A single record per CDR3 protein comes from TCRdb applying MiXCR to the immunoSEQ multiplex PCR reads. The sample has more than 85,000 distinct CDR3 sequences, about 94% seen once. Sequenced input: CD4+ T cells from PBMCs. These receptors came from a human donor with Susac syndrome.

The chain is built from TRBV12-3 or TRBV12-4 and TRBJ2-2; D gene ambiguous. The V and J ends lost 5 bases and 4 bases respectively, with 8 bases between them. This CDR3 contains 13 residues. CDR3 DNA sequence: TGTGCCAGCAGTCTACAGCTCACCGGGGAGCTGTTTTTT. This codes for CASSLQLTGELFF.

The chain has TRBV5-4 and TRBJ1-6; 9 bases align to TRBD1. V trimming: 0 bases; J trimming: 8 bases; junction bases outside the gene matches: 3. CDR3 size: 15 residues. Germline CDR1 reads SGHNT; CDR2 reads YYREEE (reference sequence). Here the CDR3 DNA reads TGTGCCAGCAGCTTGGCTGGGACAGGGTATTCACCCCTCCACTTT. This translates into CASSLAGTGYSPLHF. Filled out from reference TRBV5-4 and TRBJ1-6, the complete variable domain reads ETGVTQSPTHLIKTRGQQVTLRCSSQSGHNTVSWYQQALGQGPQFIFQYYREEENGRGNFPPRFSGLQFPNYSSELNVNALELDDSALYLCASSLAGTGYSPLHFGNGTRLTVT.